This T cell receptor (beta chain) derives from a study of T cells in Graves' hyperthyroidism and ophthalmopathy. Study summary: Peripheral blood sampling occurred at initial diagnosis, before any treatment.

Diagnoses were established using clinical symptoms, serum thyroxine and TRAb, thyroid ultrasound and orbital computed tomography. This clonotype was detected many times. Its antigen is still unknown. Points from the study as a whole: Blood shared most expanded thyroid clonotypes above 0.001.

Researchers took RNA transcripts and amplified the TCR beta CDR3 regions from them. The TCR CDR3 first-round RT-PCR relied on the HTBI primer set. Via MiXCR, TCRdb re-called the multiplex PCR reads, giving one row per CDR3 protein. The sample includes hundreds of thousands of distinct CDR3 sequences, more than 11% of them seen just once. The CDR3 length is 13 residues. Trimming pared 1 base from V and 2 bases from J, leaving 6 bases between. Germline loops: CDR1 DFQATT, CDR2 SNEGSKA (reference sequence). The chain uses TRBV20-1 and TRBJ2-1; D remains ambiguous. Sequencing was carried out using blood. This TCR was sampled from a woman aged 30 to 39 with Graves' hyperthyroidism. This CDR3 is CSARVGPYNEQFF. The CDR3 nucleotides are TGCAGTGCTAGAGTCGGGCCCTACAATGAGCAGTTCTTC.